The TCR beta chain described here comes from a study of blood T cell repertoires in COVID-19. At the level of the study: COVID-19 samples from acute and convalescent phases originated in the United States, Italy and Spain.

There are 14 residues in the CDR3. CDR1 and CDR2 from the germline V gene are SGDLS and YYNGEE. Deletions cut 3 bases from V and 1 base from J, with 10 bases between. The data were produced by immunoSEQ multiplex PCR, yet TCRdb's version contains in-frame clones alone and is incomplete. The sample includes some 180,000 clones, 80% to 85% of them seen just once. This clone was observed a single time. The TCR originated in an older man with active or convalescent COVID-19. The specimen was peripheral blood. The chain carries TRBV9 and TRBJ1-1; D ambiguous. CDR3 residues: CASSDGLSNTEAFF. DNA for the CDR3: TGTGCCAGCAGCGATGGACTTTCGAACACTGAAGCTTTCTTT.